These 7 T cell receptor beta chains share one sample of origin, sequenced in a study of Graves' ophthalmopathy and Graves' hyperthyroidism. Transcripts of RNA were the source for amplifying TCR beta CDR3 regions. HTBI primers were used in a first-round RT-PCR, which preceded a second-round multiplex PCR. MiXCR was run by TCRdb on the multiplex PCR reads, yielding one entry per CDR3 protein. The sample has hundreds of thousands of distinct CDR3 sequences, around 50% seen once. The sequenced sample consisted of peripheral blood. Every receptor here comes from an adult man with Graves' ophthalmopathy.

V is TRBV7-2 and J is TRBJ2-2, with 7 nucleotides matching TRBD2. This CDR3 has 15 residues. The germline gives CDR1 SGHTA, CDR2 FQGNSA. Trimming took 1 base from V and 5 from J; bases not matched to a gene: 4. As DNA, the CDR3 is TGTGCCAGCAGCTTAGAAGGGACTAAGACCGGGGAGCTGTTTTTT. This gives the protein CASSLEGTKTGELFF.

This chain joins TRBV7-8 and TRBJ2-2; D ambiguous. The CDR3 is 15 amino acids. Trimming cost V 1 base and J 8 bases, with 14 bases left between them. Per the germline V gene, CDR1 is SGHVS and CDR2 is FQNEAQ. CDR3 region: CASSLVVGSGGELFF. CDR3 sequence (DNA): TGTGCCAGCAGCTTAGTGGTGGGGTCCGGAGGGGAGCTGTTTTTT.

This clonotype was counted a single time. Since no conserved phenylalanine or tryptophan closes the CDR3, a read error is the likely cause. The chain recombines TRBV2 with TRBJ2-7, with D perhaps matching TRBD1 (6 bases). Trimming removed 5 bases from V and 4 bases from J, with 12 bases in between. This CDR3 has 13 amino acids. Germline V gene sequence: CDR1 SNHLY, CDR2 FYNNEI. The CDR3 loop reads CASSLLGQYEQYL. CDR3 nucleotides: TGTGCCAGCAGTTTATTAGGACAGTACGAGCAGTACCTC.

This clonotype has just a few counts. This chain joins TRBV6-1 and TRBJ2-6, with D uncertain. Germline CDR1 MNHNS, CDR2 SASEGT. This CDR3 comprises 16 residues. The V end lost 10 bases, the J end lost 1 base, and 17 bases lay between the germline ends. CDR3 in amino acids: CATTGPRWSGANVLTF. The CDR3 DNA reads as TGTGCCACCACCGGGCCCCGGTGGTCTGGGGCCAACGTCCTGACTTTC.

The chain recombines TRBV6-5 with TRBJ1-2; 8 positions match TRBD1. Trimming cost V 6 bases and J 8 bases; bases outside gene matches: 5. CDR1 MNHEY and CDR2 SVGAGI come from the germline V gene. There are 12 residues in the CDR3. The CDR3 DNA follows: TGTGCCAGCAGGACAGGGGATGTGGGCTACACCTTC. Amino acid sequence: CASRTGDVGYTF.

The chain is built from TRBV10-3 and TRBJ2-5, with 9 bases that match TRBD1. The CDR3 totals 14 residues. CDR1 is ENHRY and CDR2 is SYGVKD in the germline V gene. With 4 bases clipped from V and 2 bases from J, the junction kept 2 bases outside the gene matches. The CDR3 DNA reads as TGTGCCATCAGTGGACAGGGGGATCAAGAGACCCAGTACTTC. Its translation is CAISGQGDQETQYF.

The V gene is TRBV7-9, the J gene TRBJ2-7; 7 bases line up with TRBD2. The end of the DNA is better explained by TRBJ2-1, so the J call may be wrong. Germline V lookup: CDR1 SEHNR, CDR2 FQNEAQ (reference sequence). CDR3 length: 14 residues. The CDR3 region is CASSSGSGARRQFF. CDR3 sequence (DNA): TGTGCCAGCAGCTCCGGGAGCGGGGCCCGGCGGCAGTTCTTC.